A single sample is the source of the 6 T cell receptor beta chains below, sequenced in a study of blood T cell repertoires in COVID-19. The protocol was immunoSEQ multiplex PCR, while the TCRdb copy is restricted to in-frame clones and leaves out a portion. The sample comprises tens of thousands of clones, around 87% of which are singletons, and approximately 7.4% rests with the top ten. The sequencing sample was made of peripheral blood. The receptors were gathered from a human donor with acute or convalescent COVID-19. The donor label of this sample is uncertain.

The rearrangement joins TRBV6-5 to TRBJ2-5; no clear D. Deletions cut 4 bases from V and 6 bases from J, with 6 bases between. The CDR3 length is 11 residues. Germline loops: CDR1 MNHEY, CDR2 SVGAGI. CDR3 protein: CASSSSQTQYF. The CDR3 nucleotides are TGTGCCAGCAGTTCGAGCCAGACCCAGTACTTC.

The CDR3 DNA is TGTGCCAGCAGCTTAGGCTTAAGAGGCTACAATGAGCAGTTCTTC. This gives the protein CASSLGLRGYNEQFF. The V and J genes are TRBV7-2 and TRBJ2-1; D not resolved. In germline, CDR1 is SGHTA, CDR2 FQGNSA. V lost 1 base and J lost 3, with 10 bases in between. The CDR3 has 15 amino acids.

The chain combines TRBV28 with TRBJ2-1, with 9 bases matching TRBD2. The germline CDR1 and CDR2 sequences are MDHEN and SYDVKM. This CDR3 has 15 residues. The ends lost 6 bases at V and 8 bases at J; junction bases unmatched: 11. Here the CDR3 reads CASRHPVRTSDEQFF. The DNA for the CDR3 is TGTGCCAGCAGACACCCCGTTAGGACTAGCGATGAGCAGTTCTTC.

V usage is TRBV14 and J usage is TRBJ2-5; D gene ambiguous. The CDR3 sequence is 17 residues long. CDR1 and CDR2 from the germline V gene are SGHDN and FVKESK. The V end was cut by 1 base, the J end by 5 bases, with 20 bases between. The CDR3 loop is CASSQAATPLGGETQYF. In nucleotides, the CDR3 is TGTGCCAGCAGCCAAGCCGCCACCCCCCTAGGTGGGGAGACCCAGTACTTC.

Of note for this clone: The junction does not match germline at one end; this may be a read error. CDR3 nucleotide sequence: TGTGCTAGCAGCGGACCGGGACAGGGTGGGACTGAAGCTTTCTTT. This translates into CASSGPGQGGTEAFF. The chain carries TRBV7-7 and TRBJ1-1; 9 positions match TRBD1. The germline gives CDR1 SSHAT, CDR2 FNYEAQ (reference sequence). CDR3 length: 15 residues.

The chain is built from TRBV19 and TRBJ2-1; 11 bases map to TRBD2. V lost 3 bases and J lost 7; bases outside the gene matches: 5. Germline CDR1 LNHDA, CDR2 SQIVND (reference sequence). This CDR3 contains 15 residues. The CDR3 DNA reads TGTGCCAGTAGTATGTTTAGCGGGGGGGCTAATGAGCAGTTCTTC. It is translated as CASSMFSGGANEQFF.